Listed here are 22 T cell receptor beta chains from one sample, sequenced in a study of blood T cell repertoires in COVID-19. Method: immunoSEQ multiplex PCR; TCRdb's copy keeps in-frame clones and lacks some. This table has about 110,000 clones, about nine tenths appearing once. The specimen was peripheral blood. Receptor source: a human donor in a cohort sampled during active COVID-19.

V is TRBV10-1 and J is TRBJ2-1; 14 positions agree with TRBD2. The germline V gene has CDR1 WNHNN and CDR2 SYGVQD (reference sequence). V shed 4 bases, J shed 8 bases, and the junction held 10 bases outside the gene matches. The CDR3 contains 17 residues. The CDR3 here is CASSASTSGRAMHEQFF. The CDR3 DNA reads as TGCGCCAGCAGTGCCTCGACTAGCGGGAGGGCCATGCATGAGCAGTTCTTC.

The sample holds a few counts of this clone. The chain combines TRBV6-6 with TRBJ1-5; possibly TRBD1 for D (5 bases). The CDR3 runs 15 residues. Trimming pared 6 bases from V and 5 bases from J, leaving 17 bases between. CDR1 is MNHNY, CDR2 SVGAGI, per germline (reference sequence). CDR3 coding DNA: TGTGCCAGCAGCCCCTCGGCAGGGTTGGATCAGCCCCAGCATTTT. It encodes CASSPSAGLDQPQHF.

The chain is built from TRBV5-4 and TRBJ2-3; 10 positions match TRBD2. The germline V gene has CDR1 SGHNT and CDR2 YYREEE (reference sequence). The trim removed 3 bases at V and 1 base at J, leaving 8 bases unmatched. The CDR3 runs 17 residues. The CDR3 protein is CASSSFTSGKGTDTQYF. DNA of the CDR3: TGTGCCAGCAGCTCCTTTACTAGCGGGAAAGGCACAGATACGCAGTATTTT.

The V gene is TRBV10-2, the J gene TRBJ2-1; TRBD2 agrees at 11 bases. The CDR3 has 18 amino acids. Per the germline V gene, CDR1 is WSHSY and CDR2 is SAAADI. V shed 8 bases and J 1 base; nucleotides not matched to a gene: 13. The CDR3 region has the DNA TGCGCCAGCGTCCCCTCCGGACTAGCGGGCCCTTCCTACAATGAGCAGTTCTTC. Protein: CASVPSGLAGPSYNEQFF.

This clone has a single count. V gene TRBV2 combines with J gene TRBJ2-3; 8 bases map to TRBD1. The CDR3 covers 16 residues. V shed 3 bases and J 6 bases; nucleotides not matched to a gene: 11. Germline loops: CDR1 SNHLY, CDR2 FYNNEI. In DNA, the CDR3 is TGTGCCAGCAGTGACGTACAGGGGGTAAGCGGGGATACGCAGTATTTT. Residues: CASSDVQGVSGDTQYF. The variable domain in full, with the rest retrieved from reference TRBV2 and TRBJ2-3, is EPEVTQTPSHQVTQMGQEVILRCVPISNHLYFYWYRQILGQKVEFLVSFYNNEISEKSEIFDDQFSVERPDGSNFTLKIRSTKLEDSAMYFCASSDVQGVSGDTQYFGPGTRLTVL.

This clone was found a few times. The gene calls are TRBV6-5 and TRBJ1-5, with D possibly being TRBD1 (6 bases). The CDR3 consists of 15 residues. Trimming pared 6 bases from V and 1 base from J, leaving 13 bases between. Germline CDR1 and CDR2: MNHEY and SVGAGI. The CDR3 reads CASSQAGQSNQPQHF. CDR3 DNA: TGTGCCAGCAGCCAAGCTGGACAGAGCAATCAGCCCCAGCATTTT.

CDR3 amino acids: CASSFPGSPLHF. In DNA form, the CDR3 reads TGTGCCAGCAGTTTCCCGGGGTCACCCCTCCACTTT. The rearrangement joins TRBV28 to TRBJ1-6, with D unclear. V gave up 3 bases and J gave up 10 bases, with 7 bases separating them. Germline CDR1 reads MDHEN; CDR2 reads SYDVKM. This CDR3 contains 12 residues.

The chain uses TRBV5-1 and TRBJ2-7; possibly TRBD2 for D (6 bases). Germline V gene lookup returns CDR1 SGHRS and CDR2 YFSETQ. There are 14 residues in the CDR3. The V gene lost 0 bases and the J gene lost 4 bases, with 11 bases spanning the gap. The CDR3 region has the DNA TGCGCCAGCAGCTTGGTAACTAGCCAGTACGAGCAGTACTTC. Its protein product is CASSLVTSQYEQYF.

The gene calls are TRBV19 and TRBJ2-1; 12 bases line up with TRBD2. CDR3 length equals 15 residues. V shed 4 bases, J shed 7 bases, and the junction held 5 bases outside the gene matches. Per the germline V gene, CDR1 is LNHDA and CDR2 is SQIVND (reference sequence). CDR3 loop: CASSTELAGGNEQFF. In DNA, the CDR3 is TGTGCCAGTAGTACGGAACTAGCGGGGGGTAATGAGCAGTTCTTC.

The rearrangement uses TRBV7-9 and TRBJ2-3; 12 positions match TRBD2. Germline CDR1 is SEHNR and CDR2 is FQNEAQ (reference sequence). V lost 2 bases and J lost 4; bases outside the gene matches: 7. CDR3 length: 17 amino acids. CDR3 loop: CASSLWSSGRAPDTQYF. In DNA, the CDR3 is TGTGCCAGCAGCTTATGGTCTAGCGGGAGGGCACCAGATACGCAGTATTTT.

The genes are TRBV9 and TRBJ2-1; 12 nucleotides align to TRBD2. Germline V gene sequence: CDR1 SGDLS, CDR2 YYNGEE. The CDR3 sequence is 15 residues long. Unmatched junction bases numbered 4, after V lost 4 bases and J lost 5 bases. The chain's CDR3 is CASSSGLAGHNEQFF. CDR3 sequence (DNA): TGTGCCAGCAGCTCCGGACTAGCGGGGCACAATGAGCAGTTCTTC.

The chain is built from TRBV7-9 and TRBJ1-2; 7 bases line up with TRBD1. V trimming: 5 bases; J trimming: 8 bases; junction bases outside the gene matches: 14. The CDR3 length is 15 residues. Germline V CDR1 and CDR2: SEHNR, FQNEAQ (reference sequence). The CDR3 loop reads CASSPGGQLLRGYTF. CDR3 bases: TGTGCCAGCAGCCCCGGGGGACAGCTACTTCGGGGCTACACCTTC.

This chain joins TRBV11-2 and TRBJ2-2; 8 bases agree with TRBD1. V shed 4 bases and J 2 bases; nucleotides not matched to a gene: 3. The germline V gene encodes CDR1 SGHAT and CDR2 FQNNGV. The length of the CDR3 is 15 residues. CDR3 loop: CASSSGQGNTGELFF. Written as DNA, the CDR3 is TGTGCCAGCAGCTCTGGACAGGGAAACACCGGGGAGCTGTTTTTT.

V gene TRBV6-1 combines with J gene TRBJ2-7, with 8 positions matching TRBD2. Germline-derived CDR1 and CDR2 are MNHNS and SASEGT. This CDR3 has 15 residues. J lost 3 bases, V lost 1 base, and 5 bases had no gene match. The CDR3 region is CASSEGSGGFYEQYF. The CDR3 nucleotides read TGTGCCAGCAGTGAAGGGAGCGGGGGCTTCTACGAGCAGTACTTC.

The chain recombines TRBV19 with TRBJ1-1; tentative D call: TRBD1 (5 bases). There are 14 residues in the CDR3. Trimming left V 3 bases short and J 1 base short, with 9 bases between. CDR1 and CDR2 from the germline V gene are LNHDA and SQIVND (reference sequence). The CDR3 region has the DNA TGTGCCAGTAGTATGGGGCAGGGGAACACTGAAGCTTTCTTT. As protein: CASSMGQGNTEAFF.

This chain links TRBV7-3 with TRBJ2-2; 7 bases align to TRBD1. This CDR3 region has 17 residues. Germline CDR1 SGHTA, CDR2 FQGTGA. V shed 0 bases, J shed 4 bases, and the junction held 8 bases outside the gene matches. The DNA of the CDR3 is TGTGCCAGCAGCTTAACCGCACAGGGGTCAAGCACCGGGGAGCTGTTTTTT. This encodes CASSLTAQGSSTGELFF. Using reference TRBV7-3 and TRBJ2-2 for the parts outside the CDR3, the full variable domain is GAGVSQTPSNKVTEKGKYVELRCDPISGHTALYWYRQSLGQGPEFLIYFQGTGAADDSGLPNDRFFAVRPEGSVSTLKIQRTERGDSAVYLCASSLTAQGSSTGELFFGEGSRLTVL.

This chain connects TRBV5-4 to TRBJ1-2; D unclear. Trimming took 4 bases from V and 8 from J, leaving 15 bases between them. Germline CDR1 reads SGHNT; CDR2 reads YYREEE (reference sequence). The CDR3 has 13 amino acids. CDR3 DNA: TGTGCCAGCAGCCCTCTCCGGGCGGGGGGCTACACCTTC. As protein: CASSPLRAGGYTF.

The chain's CDR3 is CASSGGSPRNSPLHF. The CDR3 bases are TGTGCCAGCAGCGGGGGGAGTCCACGGAATTCACCCCTCCACTTT. The rearrangement uses TRBV7-8 and TRBJ1-6, with D perhaps matching TRBD1 (5 bases). Germline loops: CDR1 SGHVS, CDR2 FQNEAQ. This CDR3 has 15 residues. V was shortened by 5 bases and J by 7 bases, with 15 bases between the two germline ends.

This clone appeared once. The chain combines TRBV4-1 with TRBJ2-7, with TRBD2 identical over 9 bases. The V gene end was trimmed by 0 bases and the J gene end by 2 bases; junction bases not matched to a gene: 8. Looked up from germline, CDR1 is MGHRA and CDR2 is YSYEKL. CDR3 size: 17 residues. The CDR3 sequence is CASSQEIGGGRAYEQYF. The CDR3 DNA is TGCGCCAGCAGCCAAGAAATCGGGGGCGGGAGGGCCTACGAGCAGTACTTC.

The chain recombines TRBV7-9 with TRBJ1-1; D might be TRBD1 (6 bases). From germline, CDR1 is SEHNR and CDR2 FQNEAQ (reference sequence). V was cut by 2 bases and J by 7 bases, with 11 bases left in between. The CDR3 has 13 amino acids. The CDR3 sequence: CASSLSGTREAFF. CDR3 bases: TGTGCCAGCAGCTTATCCGGGACACGTGAAGCTTTCTTT.

This chain joins TRBV14 and TRBJ1-2; TRBD1 aligns across 7 bases. Germline CDR1 SGHDN, CDR2 FVKESK. With V trimmed by 5 bases and J by 8 bases, 11 bases remained unmatched. The CDR3 contains 14 residues. CDR3 sequence: CASSGGQGGSGYTF. In DNA, the CDR3 is TGTGCCAGCAGCGGCGGGCAGGGGGGCAGCGGCTACACCTTC.

The rearrangement joins TRBV2 to TRBJ2-3; tentative D call: TRBD1 (6 bases). The CDR3 spans 14 residues. Per the germline V gene, CDR1 is SNHLY and CDR2 is FYNNEI. Trimming pared 0 bases from V and 6 bases from J, leaving 10 bases between. CDR3 bases: TGTGCCAGCAGTGAAGCGAGAAGGGGGGATACGCAGTATTTT. The encoded protein is CASSEARRGDTQYF.